Below are 26 T cell receptor beta chains sequenced from a single sample in a study of graft-versus-host responses after intestinal transplantation. Sequencing was performed with immunoSEQ multiplex PCR; in TCRdb, only in-frame clones are kept and a portion is missing. The table records 35,000 to 45,000 clones, around 94% of them present only once. These receptors lack a known antigen. The sample here was unstimulated CD4+ T cells sorted from spleen or lymph node cells, taken before transplant. All receptors come from a human donor who was the organ donor for an intestinal transplant.

The chain carries TRBV5-1 and TRBJ1-6; weak D call: TRBD1 (5 bases). Trimming pared 0 bases from V and 9 bases from J, leaving 10 bases between. The length of the CDR3 is 14 residues. The V gene's germline CDR1 is SGHRS and CDR2 YFSETQ. In nucleotides, the CDR3 is TGCGCCAGCAGCTTGGGGGCAGGGTTTTCACCCCTCCACTTT. Its translation: CASSLGAGFSPLHF. Variable domain in full (rest from reference TRBV5-1 and TRBJ1-6): KAGVTQTPRYLIKTRGQQVTLSCSPISGHRSVSWYQQTPGQGLQFLFEYFSETQRNKGNFPGRFSGRQFSNSRSEMNVSTLELGDSALYLCASSLGAGFSPLHFGNGTRLTVT.

This rearrangement joins TRBV5-1 to TRBJ1-1, with D maybe TRBD1 (6 bases). CDR1 is SGHRS, CDR2 YFSETQ, per germline. V was pared by 3 bases and J by 0 bases, with 9 bases between. The CDR3 runs 14 residues. The CDR3 is CASSSDSVNTEAFF. The CDR3 DNA follows: TGCGCCAGCAGCTCGGACAGTGTGAACACTGAAGCTTTCTTT.

J is TRBJ2-5 and V is TRBV7-9, with TRBD2 matching 9 bases. Germline V gene data show CDR1 as SEHNR and CDR2 as FQNEAQ (reference sequence). Trimming removed 5 bases from V and 1 base from J; junction bases left unmatched: 8. The CDR3 loop spans 16 amino acids. The CDR3 protein is CASSSPLAGSQETQYF. For the CDR3, the DNA is TGTGCCAGCAGCAGTCCACTAGCGGGCTCCCAAGAGACCCAGTACTTC.

This chain uses TRBV10-1 with TRBJ2-1; TRBD2 agrees at 9 bases. Trimming at V came to 8 bases and at J to 0 bases, leaving 20 bases not matched to a gene. The CDR3 extends over 20 amino acids. CDR1 WNHNN and CDR2 SYGVQD come from the germline V gene (reference sequence). The CDR3 region has the DNA TGCGCCAGCGGGGGAACGGCTAGCGGGGAAAGACCCAGCTCCTACAATGAGCAGTTCTTC. Translating gives CASGGTASGERPSSYNEQFF.

This chain links TRBV19 with TRBJ2-7, with D possibly TRBD1 on 6 matching bases. Germline-derived CDR1 and CDR2 are LNHDA and SQIVND (reference sequence). Trimming cost V 4 bases and J 0 bases, with 22 bases left between them. The CDR3 totals 18 residues. The CDR3 DNA follows: TGTGCCAGTAGTACGCAGGGGATGCAACTGTCGAGCTCCTACGAGCAGTACTTC. This gives the protein CASSTQGMQLSSSYEQYF. Supplemented by reference TRBV19 and TRBJ2-7, the full variable domain reads DGGITQSPKYLFRKEGQNVTLSCEQNLNHDAMYWYRQDPGQGLRLIYYSQIVNDFQKGDIAEGYSVSREKKESFPLTVTSAQKNPTAFYLCASSTQGMQLSSSYEQYFGPGTRLTVT.

J is TRBJ1-2 and V is TRBV5-6; D is undetermined. The CDR3 length is 15 residues. Germline CDR1 is SGHDT and CDR2 is YYEEEE. The V end lost 2 bases, the J end lost 0 bases, and 11 bases lay between the germline ends. DNA of the CDR3: TGTGCCAGCAGCTTAAACAGAAGAGCTAACTATGGCTACACCTTC. Translating it yields CASSLNRRANYGYTF. Full variable domain (rest looked up from reference TRBV5-6 and TRBJ1-2): DAGVTQSPTHLIKTRGQQVTLRCSPKSGHDTVSWYQQALGQGPQFIFQYYEEEERQRGNFPDRFSGHQFPNYSSELNVNALLLGDSALYLCASSLNRRANYGYTFGSGTRLTVV.

The V gene is TRBV6-5, the J gene TRBJ1-2; tentatively, D is TRBD1 (5 bases). V was trimmed by 6 bases and J by 3 bases, leaving 8 bases between them. CDR1 MNHEY and CDR2 SVGAGI come from the germline V gene. There are 12 residues in the CDR3. This CDR3 reads CASRDTHYGYTF. As DNA, the CDR3 is TGTGCCAGCAGGGACACTCACTATGGCTACACCTTC.

This chain joins TRBV6-5 and TRBJ1-3, with 9 bases matching TRBD1. The CDR3 sequence is 15 residues long. CDR1 is MNHEY and CDR2 is SVGAGI in the germline V gene. V lost 6 bases, J lost 2 bases, and 5 bases stayed unmatched. CDR3 loop: CASSPGTGPGNTIYF. The CDR3 bases are TGTGCCAGCAGCCCTGGGACAGGGCCTGGAAACACCATATATTTT.

The rearrangement links TRBV28 to TRBJ2-1, with TRBD2 matching over 8 bases. Germline V gene lookup returns CDR1 MDHEN and CDR2 SYDVKM. The CDR3 has 14 residues. The J segment lost 4 bases and the V segment lost 6 bases, leaving 5 bases of the junction unmatched. The CDR3 bases are TGTGCCAGCAGGGCGGGGGGACGTTACAATGAGCAGTTCTTC. Its protein is CASRAGGRYNEQFF.

This chain links TRBV29-1 with TRBJ2-5, with D perhaps TRBD1 (6 bases). The germline V gene encodes CDR1 SQVTM and CDR2 ANQGSEA. V lost 7 bases, J lost 1 base, and 16 bases lay in between. The CDR3 spans 14 residues. Here the CDR3 DNA reads TGCAGCGCCGCATTTGACAGGATCCAAGAGACCCAGTACTTC. Translation gives CSAAFDRIQETQYF.

The V call is TRBV5-1, the J call TRBJ2-5, with 7 nucleotides matching TRBD2. Unmatched junction bases numbered 5, after V lost 4 bases and J lost 5 bases. Per the germline V gene, CDR1 is SGHRS and CDR2 is YFSETQ. The CDR3 consists of 13 residues. The DNA of the CDR3 is TGCGCCAGCAGCCTCCGGGACTATGAGACCCAGTACTTC. This codes for CASSLRDYETQYF.

The V and J genes are TRBV4-3 and TRBJ1-2; TRBD1 agrees at 7 bases. This CDR3 contains 15 residues. With V trimmed by 0 bases and J by 7 bases, 8 bases remained unmatched. Germline V CDR1 and CDR2: LGHNA, YSLEER. CDR3 in DNA: TGCGCCAGCAGCCAAGATCTAAAGGCAGGGGGTGGCTACACCTTC. Encoded protein: CASSQDLKAGGGYTF.

The rearrangement joins TRBV11-2 to TRBJ1-2; 8 bases match TRBD1. The junction had 2 bases not matched to a gene; V was cut back by 4 bases and J by 7 bases. CDR1 is SGHAT and CDR2 is FQNNGV in the germline V gene. This CDR3 is built from 12 residues. The CDR3 coding sequence is TGTGCCAGCAGCTCCGACAGGGGTGGCTACACCTTC. Its protein product is CASSSDRGGYTF.

The gene calls are TRBV7-2 and TRBJ1-6, with D unclear. V lost 3 bases, J lost 0 bases, and 9 bases lay in between. This CDR3 comprises 16 residues. The germline V gene has CDR1 SGHTA and CDR2 FQGNSA. CDR3 nucleotide sequence: TGTGCCAGCAGCTTGCAGCCGAGCTCCTATAATTCACCCCTCCACTTT. This codes for CASSLQPSSYNSPLHF.

This clone is a singleton in its sample. V usage is TRBV28 and J usage is TRBJ1-6; D unclear. Germline loops: CDR1 MDHEN, CDR2 SYDVKM. The CDR3 runs 13 residues. V lost 5 bases to trimming and J lost 4 bases, with 6 bases between them. CDR3 in amino acids: CASSIPYNSPLHF. In DNA form, the CDR3 reads TGTGCCAGCAGTATCCCTTATAATTCACCCCTCCACTTT.

CDR3 sequence: CASSLEGTREQFF. In nucleotides, the CDR3 is TGTGCCAGCAGCTTGGAGGGGACTAGAGAGCAGTTCTTC. The rearrangement uses TRBV5-4 and TRBJ2-1; 8 bases agree with TRBD2. From germline, CDR1 is SGHNT and CDR2 YYREEE (reference sequence). CDR3 length: 13 residues. V trimming: 0 bases; J trimming: 10 bases; junction bases outside the gene matches: 3.

This clone was seen a handful of times. The chain carries TRBV6-5 and TRBJ2-3; no clear D gene. In germline, CDR1 is MNHEY, CDR2 SVGAGI. This CDR3 comprises 11 residues. V lost 5 bases to trimming and J lost 2 bases, with 2 bases between them. This chain's CDR3 is CASSNTDTQYF. The DNA of the CDR3 is TGTGCCAGCAGTAACACAGATACGCAGTATTTT.

This clone was seen just once. The V call is TRBV11-1, the J call TRBJ2-7; D assignment may be TRBD1 or TRBD2 (5 bases each). Per the germline V gene, CDR1 is SGHAT and CDR2 is FQDESV (reference sequence). The CDR3 has 16 amino acids. V was pared by 5 bases and J by 0 bases, with 17 bases between. CDR3 DNA sequence: TGTGCCAGCAGCACCGAGTCCGGGACCCCCTCCTACGAGCAGTACTTC. This gives the protein CASSTESGTPSYEQYF.

This clone occurred once. V and J are TRBV9 and TRBJ2-7; TRBD1 matches 7 bases. There are 14 residues in the CDR3. The germline CDR1 and CDR2 sequences are SGDLS and YYNGEE. V dropped 4 bases and J dropped 6; count of bases not matched to a gene: 10. CDR3: CASSPSDRASEQYF. Written as DNA, the CDR3 is TGTGCCAGCAGCCCCTCTGACAGGGCTAGCGAGCAGTACTTC. The full variable domain, rest sourced from reference TRBV9 and TRBJ2-7, is DSGVTQTPKHLITATGQRVTLRCSPRSGDLSVYWYQQSLDQGLQFLIQYYNGEERAKGNILERFSAQQFPDLHSELNLSSLELGDSALYFCASSPSDRASEQYFGPGTRLTVT.

CDR3 in DNA: TGTGCCAGCAGCTTATTGGGGACTAGCGGGGGGCTGACCTACGAGCAGTACTTC. It is translated as CASSLLGTSGGLTYEQYF. The rearrangement links TRBV11-2 to TRBJ2-7, with TRBD2 matching over 15 bases. The CDR3 is made up of 18 amino acids. Germline trimming cut 2 bases from V and 2 bases from J; bases unmatched to any gene: 7. Germline-derived CDR1 and CDR2 are SGHAT and FQNNGV.

The V and J genes are TRBV27 and TRBJ1-1, with a possible D match to TRBD1 (5 bases). V was shortened by 6 bases and J by 6 bases, with 11 bases between the two germline ends. The V gene's germline CDR1 is MNHEY and CDR2 SMNVEV (reference sequence). The length of the CDR3 is 12 residues. The CDR3 here is CASRLTGPEAFF. The DNA for the CDR3 is TGTGCCAGCAGGCTAACAGGTCCTGAAGCTTTCTTT.

This chain uses TRBV25-1 with TRBJ2-7; D is ambiguous. The V and J ends lost 3 bases and 0 bases respectively, with 15 bases between them. Germline V lookup: CDR1 MGHDK, CDR2 SYGVNS. The CDR3 consists of 16 residues. The CDR3 protein is CASSDGVLDRSYEQYF. Here the CDR3 DNA reads TGTGCCAGCAGTGATGGGGTCCTCGACCGCTCCTACGAGCAGTACTTC.

V usage is TRBV28 and J usage is TRBJ2-7, with D tentatively TRBD1 or TRBD2 (5 bases each). The V end was cut by 6 bases, the J end by 2 bases, with 11 bases between. Germline CDR1 reads MDHEN; CDR2 reads SYDVKM. This CDR3 is 13 amino acids long. CDR3 in DNA: TGTGCCAGCAGCCGGGACGGCCCCTACGAGCAGTACTTC. It yields the protein CASSRDGPYEQYF.

The chain couples TRBV15 to TRBJ1-1; D is uncertain. CDR3 length: 15 amino acids. Between the trimmed V and J ends, which lost 0 bases and 1 base, there was a span of 9 bases. CDR1 and CDR2 (germline): LNHNV, YYDKDF (reference sequence). The CDR3 DNA follows: TGTGCCACCAGCAGAGATTTCGCAGGGAACACTGAAGCTTTCTTT. This sequence encodes CATSRDFAGNTEAFF.

This clone showed up just once. The chain carries TRBV5-4 and TRBJ2-5; 16 bases are a match to TRBD2. V trimming: 3 bases; J trimming: 1 base; junction bases outside the gene matches: 6. The length of the CDR3 is 18 residues. Germline-derived CDR1 and CDR2 are SGHNT and YYREEE (reference sequence). This chain's CDR3 is CASSSGTSGGGLQETQYF. The CDR3 nucleotides read TGTGCCAGCAGCTCGGGGACTAGCGGGGGGGGTCTCCAAGAGACCCAGTACTTC.

This chain joins TRBV7-9 and TRBJ2-2; 7 nucleotides agree with TRBD1. This CDR3 is built from 16 residues. Germline V gene lookup returns CDR1 SEHNR and CDR2 FQNEAQ (reference sequence). The ends lost 5 bases at V and 3 bases at J; junction bases unmatched: 9. CDR3 DNA sequence: TGTGCCAGCAGCCCGACAGGGCAAAAGGACACCGGGGAGCTGTTTTTT. It translates to CASSPTGQKDTGELFF.